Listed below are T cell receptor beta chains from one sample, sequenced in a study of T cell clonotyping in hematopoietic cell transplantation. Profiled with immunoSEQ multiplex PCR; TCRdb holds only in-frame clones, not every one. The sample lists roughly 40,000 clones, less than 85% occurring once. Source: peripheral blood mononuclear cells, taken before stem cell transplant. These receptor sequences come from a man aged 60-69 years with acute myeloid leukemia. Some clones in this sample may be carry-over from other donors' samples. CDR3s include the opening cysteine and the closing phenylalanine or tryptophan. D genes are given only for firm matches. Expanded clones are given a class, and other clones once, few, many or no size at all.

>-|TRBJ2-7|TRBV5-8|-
CASSYQGDGTYEQYF
TGTGCCAGCAGCTATCAGGGTGACGGTACCTACGAGCAGTACTTC
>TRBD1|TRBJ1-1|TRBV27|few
CASSWDRNTEAFF
TGTGCCAGCAGTTGGGACAGGAACACTGAAGCTTTCTTT
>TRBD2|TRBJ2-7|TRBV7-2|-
CASGWGGMVEQYF
TGTGCCAGCGGTTGGGGAGGGATGGTTGAGCAGTACTTC
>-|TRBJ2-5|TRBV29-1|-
CSPTGETQYF
TGCAGCCCCACGGGGGAGACCCAGTACTTC
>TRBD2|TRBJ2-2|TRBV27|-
CAIRTSGGTGELFF
TGTGCCATCAGGACTAGCGGGGGGACCGGGGAGCTGTTTTTT
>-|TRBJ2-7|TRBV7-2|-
CASSLGSSLQTYEQYF
TGTGCCAGCAGCTTAGGTTCCTCACTCCAGACCTACGAGCAGTACTTC
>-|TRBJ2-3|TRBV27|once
CASSFLAMGGTDTQYF
TGTGCCAGCAGTTTCCTAGCGATGGGCGGCACAGATACGCAGTATTTT
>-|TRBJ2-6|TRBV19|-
CASHPGKTGANVLTF
TGTGCCAGTCACCCCGGGAAAACCGGGGCCAACGTCCTGACTTTC
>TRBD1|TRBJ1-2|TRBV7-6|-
CASQPDRGDSNYGYTF
TGTGCCAGCCAACCGGACAGGGGAGACTCTAACTATGGCTACACCTTC
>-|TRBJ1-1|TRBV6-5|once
CASSLSRINTEAFF
TGTGCCAGCAGTTTAAGCAGGATCAACACTGAAGCTTTCTTT
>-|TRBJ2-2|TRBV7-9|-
CASSLDGGVTGELFF
TGTGCCAGCAGCTTAGATGGCGGGGTTACCGGGGAGCTGTTTTTT
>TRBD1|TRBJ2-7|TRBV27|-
CASSFRQGVNEQYF
TGTGCCAGCAGTTTTCGACAGGGGGTGAACGAGCAGTACTTC
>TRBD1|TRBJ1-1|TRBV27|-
CASSSQGASTEAFF
TGTGCCAGCAGTTCTCAGGGGGCGAGCACTGAAGCTTTCTTT
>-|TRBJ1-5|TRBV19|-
CASSKSDGPWRAQHF
TGTGCCAGTAGTAAGTCTGATGGGCCATGGAGAGCCCAGCATTTT
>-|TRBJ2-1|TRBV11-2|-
CASSLEGGSPPYNEQFF
TGTGCCAGCAGCTTAGAGGGCGGTAGCCCCCCCTACAATGAGCAGTTCTTC
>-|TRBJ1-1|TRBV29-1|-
CSAYYGTEAFF
TGCAGCGCTTATTATGGCACTGAAGCTTTCTTT
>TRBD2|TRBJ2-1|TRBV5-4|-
CASRASRGTSYNEQFF
TGTGCCAGCAGGGCTTCGCGGGGGACGTCCTACAATGAGCAGTTCTTC
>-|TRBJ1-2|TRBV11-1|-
CASSSGGVGSFF
TGTGCCAGCAGCTCGGGCGGAGTTGGGTCCTTCTTC
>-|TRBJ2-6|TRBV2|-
CASSGGANVLTF
TGTGCCAGCAGTGGTGGGGCCAACGTCCTGACTTTC
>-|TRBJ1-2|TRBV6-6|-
CASSMQGFNYGYTF
TGTGCCAGCAGTATGCAGGGATTTAACTATGGCTACACCTTC
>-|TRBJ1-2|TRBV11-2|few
CASAKNRVYGYTF
TGTGCCAGCGCAAAGAATAGGGTCTATGGCTACACCTTC
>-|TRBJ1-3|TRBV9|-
CASSVATGRAGNTIYF
TGTGCCAGCAGCGTAGCTACGGGCAGGGCCGGAAACACCATATATTTT
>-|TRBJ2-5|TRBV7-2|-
CASSFQGGETQYF
TGTGCCAGCAGCTTCCAGGGGGGGGAGACCCAGTACTTC
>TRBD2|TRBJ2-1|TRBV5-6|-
CASSSSPFSGGGRNEQFF
TGTGCCAGCAGCTCTTCCCCTTTTAGCGGGGGGGGCCGTAATGAGCAGTTCTTC
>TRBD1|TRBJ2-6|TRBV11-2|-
CASRPGQGFSGANVLTF
TGTGCCAGCAGGCCGGGACAGGGATTCTCTGGGGCCAACGTCCTGACTTTC
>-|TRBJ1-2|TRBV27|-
CASSLTPTDNYGYTF
TGTGCCAGCAGTTTGACCCCTACAGACAACTATGGCTACACCTTC
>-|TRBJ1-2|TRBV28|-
CASSRPGAGNYGYTF
TGTGCCAGCAGTAGACCCGGGGCAGGGAACTATGGCTACACCTTC
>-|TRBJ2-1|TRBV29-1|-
CSVEDYGVSYNEQFF
TGCAGCGTTGAAGACTACGGGGTGTCCTACAATGAGCAGTTCTTC
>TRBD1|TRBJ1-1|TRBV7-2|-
CASRWTGGTEAFF
TGTGCCAGCAGATGGACAGGGGGCACTGAAGCTTTCTTT
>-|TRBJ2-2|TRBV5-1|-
CASSLNTGELFF
TGCGCCAGCAGCTTGAACACCGGGGAGCTGTTTTTT
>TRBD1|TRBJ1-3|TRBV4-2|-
CASSQETGGSRGWTIYF
TGTGCCAGCAGCCAAGAAACAGGGGGCTCCAGAGGGTGGACCATATATTTT
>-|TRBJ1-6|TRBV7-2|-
CASRRGVNNSPLHF
TGTGCCAGCAGGCGAGGGGTAAATAATTCACCCCTCCACTTT
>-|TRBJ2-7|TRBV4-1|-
CASSKGRGYEQYF
TGCGCCAGCAGCAAGGGGAGGGGGTACGAGCAGTACTTC
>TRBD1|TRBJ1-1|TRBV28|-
CASSLSRDRGPEAFF
TGTGCCAGCAGTTTATCCCGGGACAGGGGGCCGGAAGCTTTCTTT
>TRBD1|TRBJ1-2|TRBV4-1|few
CASSQDKDRVYGYTF
TGCGCCAGCAGCCAAGATAAGGACAGGGTATATGGCTACACCTTC
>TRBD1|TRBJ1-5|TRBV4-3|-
CASSQDYRGRGQPQHF
TGCGCCAGCAGCCAAGATTACAGGGGGCGGGGGCAGCCCCAGCATTTT
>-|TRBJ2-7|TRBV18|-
CASSLDNPYEQYF
TGTGCCAGCTCCCTGGACAACCCCTACGAGCAGTACTTC
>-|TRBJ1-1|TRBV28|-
CASSRQVNTEAFF
TGTGCCAGCAGTCGACAGGTGAACACTGAAGCTTTCTTT
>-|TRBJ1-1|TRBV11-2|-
CASSYTGNPEAFF
TGTGCCAGCAGCTATACAGGGAATCCTGAAGCTTTCTTT
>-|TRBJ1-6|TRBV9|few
CASSEGNSPLHF
TGTGCCAGCAGCGAGGGAAATTCACCCCTCCACTTT
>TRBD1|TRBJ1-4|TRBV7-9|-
CASSPGGLTNEKLFF
TGTGCCAGCAGCCCAGGGGGCCTCACTAATGAAAAACTGTTTTTT
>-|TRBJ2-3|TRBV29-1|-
CSLADADTQYF
TGCAGCCTGGCGGACGCAGATACGCAGTATTTT
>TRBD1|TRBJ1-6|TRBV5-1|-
CASSTTGVRDSPLHF
TGCGCCAGCTCAACGACAGGGGTCAGGGATTCACCCCTCCACTTT
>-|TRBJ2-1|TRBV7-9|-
CASRNGAANNEQFF
TGTGCCAGCCGAAACGGGGCAGCGAACAATGAGCAGTTCTTC
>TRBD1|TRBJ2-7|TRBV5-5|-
CASSSEGTVNF
TGTGCCAGCAGCTCCGAAGGGACAGTAAACTTC